The source of this TCR beta chain is a study of beta chain features in type 1 diabetes. About the study: Sorted cells, more than 95,000,000 in number, were examined across all samples.

The authors reverse transcribed all of the isolated RNA, so sequencing captured expressed TCRB transcripts. The assay was immunoSEQ multiplex PCR, and TCRdb's table has in-frame clones only and misses some. The sample shows some 240,000 clones, 11% of them seen only once. V dropped 2 bases and J dropped 3 bases, with 8 bases sitting between them. The CDR3 covers 13 residues. CDR1 and CDR2 (germline): ENHRY, SYGVKD. The genes are TRBV10-3 and TRBJ2-7, with D unclear. Material: central memory CD4+ T cells from blood. This TCR was sampled from a man younger than 30 in good health. CDR3 in DNA: TGTGCCATCAGTGAGAGGGCAGACTACGAGCAGTACTTC. This encodes CAISERADYEQYF.